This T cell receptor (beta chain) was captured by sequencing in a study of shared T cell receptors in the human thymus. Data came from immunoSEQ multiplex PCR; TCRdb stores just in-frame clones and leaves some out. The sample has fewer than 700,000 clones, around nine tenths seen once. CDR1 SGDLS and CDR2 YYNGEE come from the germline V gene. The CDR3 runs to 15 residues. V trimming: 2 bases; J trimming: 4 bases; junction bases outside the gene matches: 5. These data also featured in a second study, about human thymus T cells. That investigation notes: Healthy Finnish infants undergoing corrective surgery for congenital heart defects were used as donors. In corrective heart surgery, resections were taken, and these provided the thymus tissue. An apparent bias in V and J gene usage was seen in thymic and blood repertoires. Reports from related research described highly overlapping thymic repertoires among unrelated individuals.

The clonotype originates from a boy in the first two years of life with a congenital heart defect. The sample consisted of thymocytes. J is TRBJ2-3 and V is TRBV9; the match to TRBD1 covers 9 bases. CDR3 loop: CASSVGTGMADTQYF. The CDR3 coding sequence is TGTGCCAGCAGCGTTGGGACAGGGATGGCAGATACGCAGTATTTT.